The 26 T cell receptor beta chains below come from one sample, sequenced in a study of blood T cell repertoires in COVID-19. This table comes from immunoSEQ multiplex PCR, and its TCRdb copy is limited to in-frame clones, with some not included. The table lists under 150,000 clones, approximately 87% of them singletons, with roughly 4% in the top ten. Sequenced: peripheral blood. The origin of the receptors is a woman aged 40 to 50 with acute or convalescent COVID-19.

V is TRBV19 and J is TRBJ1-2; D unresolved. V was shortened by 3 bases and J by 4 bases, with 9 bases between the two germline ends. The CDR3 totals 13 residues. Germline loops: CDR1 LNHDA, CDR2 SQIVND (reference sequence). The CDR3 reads CASSMGGSYGYTF. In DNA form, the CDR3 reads TGTGCCAGTAGTATGGGAGGGAGCTATGGCTACACCTTC.

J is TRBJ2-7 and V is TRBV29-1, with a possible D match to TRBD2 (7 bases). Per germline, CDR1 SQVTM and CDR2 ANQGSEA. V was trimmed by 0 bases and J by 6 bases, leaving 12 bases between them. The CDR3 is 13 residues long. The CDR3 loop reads CSVEDWEGGEQYF. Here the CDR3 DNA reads TGCAGCGTTGAAGACTGGGAGGGGGGCGAGCAGTACTTC.

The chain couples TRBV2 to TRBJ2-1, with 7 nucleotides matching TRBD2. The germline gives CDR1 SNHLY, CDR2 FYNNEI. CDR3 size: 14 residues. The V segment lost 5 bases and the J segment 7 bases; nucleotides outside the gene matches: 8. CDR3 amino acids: CASSKRGDRNEQFF. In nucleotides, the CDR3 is TGTGCCAGCAGTAAGCGGGGTGATAGGAATGAGCAGTTCTTC.

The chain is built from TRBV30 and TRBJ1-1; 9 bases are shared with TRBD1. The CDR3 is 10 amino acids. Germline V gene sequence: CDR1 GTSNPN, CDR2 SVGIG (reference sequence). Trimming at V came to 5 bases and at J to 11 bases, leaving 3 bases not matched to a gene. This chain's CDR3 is CAWGDREAFF. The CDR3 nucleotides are TGTGCCTGGGGGGACAGGGAGGCTTTCTTT.

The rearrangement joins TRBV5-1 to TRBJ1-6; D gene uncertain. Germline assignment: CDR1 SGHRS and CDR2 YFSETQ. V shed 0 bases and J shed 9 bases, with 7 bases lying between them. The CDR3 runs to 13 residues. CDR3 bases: TGCGCCAGCAGCTTGGAGAGCGGTTCACCCCTCCACTTT. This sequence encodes CASSLESGSPLHF.

CDR3 bases: TGTGCCAGCAGCTCTAACCGGGACAGGTCTAATGAAAAACTGTTTTTT. It specifies CASSSNRDRSNEKLFF. V and J are TRBV27 and TRBJ1-4, with 8 bases aligning to TRBD1. V lost 6 bases, J lost 3 bases, and 9 bases stayed unmatched. The CDR3 spans 16 residues. Germline V CDR1 and CDR2: MNHEY, SMNVEV (reference sequence).

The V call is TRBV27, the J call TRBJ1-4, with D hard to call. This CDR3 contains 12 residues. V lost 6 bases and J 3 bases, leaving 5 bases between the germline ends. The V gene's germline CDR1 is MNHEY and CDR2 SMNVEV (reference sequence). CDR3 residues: CASRVANEKLFF. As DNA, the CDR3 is TGTGCCAGCAGGGTAGCTAATGAAAAACTGTTTTTT.

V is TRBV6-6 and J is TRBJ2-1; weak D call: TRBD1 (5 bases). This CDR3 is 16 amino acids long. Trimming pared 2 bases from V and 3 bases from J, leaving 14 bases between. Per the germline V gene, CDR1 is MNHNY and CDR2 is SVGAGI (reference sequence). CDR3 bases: TGTGCCAGCAGTTACCCCCCAAGCAGGGACTACAATGAGCAGTTCTTC. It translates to CASSYPPSRDYNEQFF.

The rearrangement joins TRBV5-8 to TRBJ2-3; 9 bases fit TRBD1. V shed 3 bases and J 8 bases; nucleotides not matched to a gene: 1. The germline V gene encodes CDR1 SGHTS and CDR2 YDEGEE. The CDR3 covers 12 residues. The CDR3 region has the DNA TGTGCCAGCAGCTGGGACAGGGTTACGCAGTATTTT. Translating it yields CASSWDRVTQYF.

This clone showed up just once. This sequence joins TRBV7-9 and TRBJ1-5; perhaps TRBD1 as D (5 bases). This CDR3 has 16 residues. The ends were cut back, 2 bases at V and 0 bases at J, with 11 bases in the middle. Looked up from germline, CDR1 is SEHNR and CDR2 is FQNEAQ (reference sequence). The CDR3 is CASSLSGPGSNQPQHF. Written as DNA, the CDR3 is TGTGCCAGCAGCTTATCAGGGCCGGGTAGCAATCAGCCCCAGCATTTT.

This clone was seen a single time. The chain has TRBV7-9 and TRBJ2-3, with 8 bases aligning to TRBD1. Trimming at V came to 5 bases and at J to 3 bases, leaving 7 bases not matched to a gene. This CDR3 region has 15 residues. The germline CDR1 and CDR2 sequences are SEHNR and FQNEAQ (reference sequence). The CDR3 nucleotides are TGTGCCAGCAGCCCCCGGACAGGGAGTACAGATACGCAGTATTTT. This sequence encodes CASSPRTGSTDTQYF.

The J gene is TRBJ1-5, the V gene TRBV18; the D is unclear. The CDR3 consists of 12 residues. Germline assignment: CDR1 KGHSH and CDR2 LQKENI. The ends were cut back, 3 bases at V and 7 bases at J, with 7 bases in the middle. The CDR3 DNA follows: TGTGCCAGCTCACCGGGCATCCAGCCCCAGCATTTT. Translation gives CASSPGIQPQHF.

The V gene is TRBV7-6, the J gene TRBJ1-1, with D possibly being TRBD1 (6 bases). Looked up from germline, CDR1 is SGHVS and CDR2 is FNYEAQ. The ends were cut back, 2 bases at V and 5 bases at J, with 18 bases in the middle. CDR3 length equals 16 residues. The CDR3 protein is CASSLTRRGAGTEAFF. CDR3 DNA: TGTGCCAGCAGCTTAACCCGTCGGGGGGCGGGGACTGAAGCTTTCTTT.

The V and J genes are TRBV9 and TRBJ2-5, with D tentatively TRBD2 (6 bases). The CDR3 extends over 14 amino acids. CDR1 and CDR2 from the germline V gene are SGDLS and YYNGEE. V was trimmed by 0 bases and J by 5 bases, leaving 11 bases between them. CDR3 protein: CASSVGWTMETQYF. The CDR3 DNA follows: TGTGCCAGCAGCGTAGGGTGGACTATGGAGACCCAGTACTTC.

This chain's CDR3 is CASSDRVDSVVDEQFF. Here the CDR3 DNA reads TGTGCCAGCTCGGACAGGGTCGATTCGGTTGTGGATGAGCAGTTCTTC. The chain joins TRBV19 to TRBJ2-1; 8 nucleotides match TRBD1. The CDR3 runs 16 residues. V lost 9 bases and J lost 8; bases outside the gene matches: 18. Per germline, CDR1 LNHDA and CDR2 SQIVND (reference sequence).

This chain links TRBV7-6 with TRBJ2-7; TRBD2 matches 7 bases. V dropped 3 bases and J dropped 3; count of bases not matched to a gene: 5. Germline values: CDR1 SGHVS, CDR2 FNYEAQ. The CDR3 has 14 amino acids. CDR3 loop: CASSLLASGYEQYF. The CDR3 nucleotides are TGTGCCAGCAGCTTGTTGGCTAGCGGCTACGAGCAGTACTTC.

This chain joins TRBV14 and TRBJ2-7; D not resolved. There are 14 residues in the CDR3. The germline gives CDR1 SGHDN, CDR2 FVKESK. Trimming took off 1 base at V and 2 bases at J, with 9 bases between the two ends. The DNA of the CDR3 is TGTGCCAGCAGCCAAGCAAGGAGAACCTACGAGCAGTACTTC. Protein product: CASSQARRTYEQYF.

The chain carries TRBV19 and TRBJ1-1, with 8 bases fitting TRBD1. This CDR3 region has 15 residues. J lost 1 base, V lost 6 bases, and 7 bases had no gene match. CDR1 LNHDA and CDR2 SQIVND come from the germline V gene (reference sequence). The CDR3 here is CASSPTGVKNTEAFF. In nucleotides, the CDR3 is TGTGCCAGTAGCCCGACAGGGGTTAAGAACACTGAAGCTTTCTTT.

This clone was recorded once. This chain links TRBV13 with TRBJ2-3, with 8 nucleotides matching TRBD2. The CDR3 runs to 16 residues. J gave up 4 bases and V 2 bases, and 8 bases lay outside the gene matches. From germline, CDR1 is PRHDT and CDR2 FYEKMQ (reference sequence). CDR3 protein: CASSLSTSVVADTQYF. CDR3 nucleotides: TGTGCCAGCAGCTTATCGACTAGCGTGGTAGCAGATACGCAGTATTTT.

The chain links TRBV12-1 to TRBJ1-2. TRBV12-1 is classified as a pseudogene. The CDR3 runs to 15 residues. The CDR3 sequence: CASSRRWWVTYGYTF. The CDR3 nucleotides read TGTGCCAGCAGCCGGCGGTGGTGGGTAACTTATGGCTACACCTTC.

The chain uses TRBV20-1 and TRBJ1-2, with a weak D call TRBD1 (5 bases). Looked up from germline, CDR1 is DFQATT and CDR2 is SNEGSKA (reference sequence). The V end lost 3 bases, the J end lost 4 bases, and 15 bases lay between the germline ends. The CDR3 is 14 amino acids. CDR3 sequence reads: CSASGATESYGYTF. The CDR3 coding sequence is TGCAGTGCTAGTGGGGCCACAGAATCCTATGGCTACACCTTC.

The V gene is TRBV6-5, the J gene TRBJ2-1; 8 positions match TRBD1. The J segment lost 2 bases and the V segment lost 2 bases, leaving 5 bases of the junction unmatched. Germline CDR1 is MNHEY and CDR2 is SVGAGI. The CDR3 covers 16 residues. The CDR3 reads CASSYARDRPYNEQFF. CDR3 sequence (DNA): TGTGCCAGCAGTTACGCCCGGGACAGGCCCTACAATGAGCAGTTCTTC.

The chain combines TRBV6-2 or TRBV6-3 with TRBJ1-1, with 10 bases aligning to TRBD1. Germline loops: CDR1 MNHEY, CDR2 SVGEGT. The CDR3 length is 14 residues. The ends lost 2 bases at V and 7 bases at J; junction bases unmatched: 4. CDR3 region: CASSYSRTGGEAFF. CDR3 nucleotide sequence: TGTGCCAGCAGTTACAGCCGGACAGGGGGTGAAGCTTTCTTT.

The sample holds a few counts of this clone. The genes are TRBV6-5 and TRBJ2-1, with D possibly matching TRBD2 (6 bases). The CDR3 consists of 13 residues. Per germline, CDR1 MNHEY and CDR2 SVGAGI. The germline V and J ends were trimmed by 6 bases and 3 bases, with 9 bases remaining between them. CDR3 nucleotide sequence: TGTGCCAGCAGAAAGGGACTCTACAATGAGCAGTTCTTC. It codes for CASRKGLYNEQFF.

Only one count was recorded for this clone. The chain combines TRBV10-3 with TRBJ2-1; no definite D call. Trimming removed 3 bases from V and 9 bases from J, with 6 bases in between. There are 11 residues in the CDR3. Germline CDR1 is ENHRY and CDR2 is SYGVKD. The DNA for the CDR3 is TGTGCCATCAGTGAAATATCTGAGCAGTTCTTC. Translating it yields CAISEISEQFF.

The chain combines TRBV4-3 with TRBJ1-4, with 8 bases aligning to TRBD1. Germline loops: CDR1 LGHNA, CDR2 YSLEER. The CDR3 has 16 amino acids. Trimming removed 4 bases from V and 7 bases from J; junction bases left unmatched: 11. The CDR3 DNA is TGCGCCAGCAGCCGGTCCGGACAGGGCGAGCCTGAAAAACTGTTTTTT. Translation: CASSRSGQGEPEKLFF.